These 28 T cell receptor beta chains share one sample of origin, sequenced in a study of identical twins. TCRdb re-derived calls from the 5' RACE reads in MiXCR, one entry per CDR3 protein. The sample shows roughly 1.6 million distinct CDR3 sequences, roughly 35% of them seen only once. Specimen: cord blood. Receptors were obtained from a newborn girl in good health.

In DNA form, the CDR3 reads TGCAGTGGACTGGACAGGGCCACAGATACGCAGTATTTT. This translates into CSGLDRATDTQYF. J is TRBJ2-3 and V is TRBV20-1; the match to TRBD1 covers 8 bases. V dropped 7 bases and J dropped 2; count of bases not matched to a gene: 5. CDR3 length: 13 residues. CDR1 is DFQATT, CDR2 SNEGSKA, per germline (reference sequence).

The chain joins TRBV12-5 to TRBJ2-3, with TRBD2 matching 9 bases. Germline CDR1 is LGHNT and CDR2 is FRNRAP. This CDR3 has 16 residues. With V trimmed by 2 bases and J by 2 bases, 5 bases remained unmatched. CDR3 sequence reads: CASGLFSGRTTDTQYF. DNA for the CDR3: TGTGCTAGTGGTTTGTTCAGCGGGAGGACCACAGATACGCAGTATTTT.

This chain joins TRBV6-5 and TRBJ1-6; tentative D call: TRBD1 (6 bases). In germline, CDR1 is MNHEY, CDR2 SVGAGI. This CDR3 is 18 amino acids long. Trimming stripped 0 bases from V and 0 bases from J, with 12 bases between. Here the CDR3 DNA reads TGTGCCAGCAGTTACTCGAAGCAGGGGAGCTCCTATAATTCACCCCTCCACTTT. It translates to CASSYSKQGSSYNSPLHF.

The chain links TRBV7-2 to TRBJ2-7, with 8 bases matching TRBD1. This CDR3 has 15 amino acids. The V segment lost 3 bases and the J segment 2 bases; nucleotides outside the gene matches: 6. Per germline, CDR1 SGHTA and CDR2 FQGNSA. The CDR3 sequence: CASSFRTGLPYEQYF. Written as DNA, the CDR3 is TGTGCCAGCAGCTTTAGGACAGGGTTACCCTACGAGCAGTACTTC.

This clonotype has only a few counts. This chain uses TRBV12-5 with TRBJ2-1; TRBD1 might be the D (8 bases). CDR1 and CDR2 from the germline V gene are LGHNT and FRNRAP. The V and J ends lost 0 bases and 6 bases respectively, with 18 bases between them. This CDR3 has 17 amino acids. For the CDR3, the DNA is TGTGCTAGTGGTTTGGTACTAAACAGGGGGGGTGGCAATGAGCAGTTCTTC. It specifies CASGLVLNRGGGNEQFF.

The CDR3 spells CASSEGGQGRKLFF. The DNA for the CDR3 is TGTGCCAGCAGTGAAGGCGGACAGGGAAGGAAACTGTTTTTT. The J gene is TRBJ1-4, the V gene TRBV2; 8 nucleotides agree with TRBD1. The junction had 6 bases not matched to a gene; V was cut back by 1 base and J by 11 bases. In germline, CDR1 is SNHLY, CDR2 FYNNEI. The length of the CDR3 is 14 residues.

The V gene is TRBV10-2, the J gene TRBJ2-5; D perhaps matches TRBD2 (7 bases). Trimming left V 7 bases short and J 11 bases short, with 26 bases between. Looked up from germline, CDR1 is WSHSY and CDR2 is SAAADI. CDR3 length: 15 residues. Here the CDR3 reads CASIMWGGGKNEQYF. As DNA, the CDR3 is TGCGCCAGCATAATGTGGGGGGGGGGCAAGAATGAGCAGTACTTC.

The V gene is TRBV29-1, the J gene TRBJ1-5; D is uncertain. CDR3 length equals 12 residues. V dropped 6 bases and J dropped 5 bases, with 11 bases sitting between them. Germline CDR1 reads SQVTM; CDR2 reads ANQGSEA. CDR3 in DNA: TGCAGCGTGGGGTTAGACCATCAGCCCCAGCATTTT. Amino acids: CSVGLDHQPQHF. Combining the CDR3 with reference TRBV29-1 and TRBJ1-5 gives the whole variable domain SAVISQKPSRDICQRGTSLTIQCQVDSQVTMMFWYRQQPGQSLTLIATANQGSEATYESGFVIDKFPISRPNLTFSTLTVSNMSPEDSSIYLCSVGLDHQPQHFGDGTRLSIL.

This clonotype showed up just a few times. This chain joins TRBV25-1 and TRBJ2-7, with 7 bases identical to TRBD1. This CDR3 comprises 15 residues. Looked up from germline, CDR1 is MGHDK and CDR2 is SYGVNS. Trimming took 2 bases from V and 4 from J; bases not matched to a gene: 8. This CDR3 is CASSEERDSPYEQYF. As DNA, the CDR3 is TGTGCCAGCAGTGAAGAAAGGGACAGTCCGTACGAGCAGTACTTC.

Only a few counts were recorded for this clonotype. The chain joins TRBV18 to TRBJ2-1; 7 bases map to TRBD1. The CDR3 extends over 17 amino acids. J lost 2 bases, V lost 5 bases, and 12 bases had no gene match. Germline CDR1 KGHSH, CDR2 LQKENI. CDR3 nucleotides: TGTGCCAGCTCATCCACCTTGACAGGGAGCCCCTACAATGAGCAGTTCTTC. Its translation: CASSSTLTGSPYNEQFF.

The rearrangement joins TRBV5-6 to TRBJ2-7, with a possible D match to TRBD1 (5 bases). Germline CDR1 reads SGHDT; CDR2 reads YYEEEE. Trimming pared 0 bases from V and 8 bases from J, leaving 9 bases between. This CDR3 contains 12 residues. CDR3 sequence (DNA): TGTGCCAGCAGCTTGGCAGGGTACAAGCAGTACTTC. Translated, it gives CASSLAGYKQYF.

A few counts support this clonotype. The chain joins TRBV20-1 to TRBJ2-3; TRBD2 agrees at 8 bases. The germline CDR1 and CDR2 sequences are DFQATT and SNEGSKA (reference sequence). The CDR3 extends over 14 amino acids. Trimming at V came to 3 bases and at J to 5 bases, leaving 7 bases not matched to a gene. CDR3 in DNA: TGCAGTGCTAGTCGTTTGCGGGGGGTAGATACGCAGTATTTT. This encodes CSASRLRGVDTQYF.

V is TRBV20-1 and J is TRBJ1-2; D unclear. The CDR3 totals 15 residues. V lost 3 bases and J lost 2, with 16 bases in between. In germline, CDR1 is DFQATT, CDR2 SNEGSKA (reference sequence). The CDR3 nucleotides are TGCAGTGCTAGTTCAATACCCAGCAGAAACTATGGCTACACCTTC. Residues: CSASSIPSRNYGYTF.

This sequence joins TRBV14 and TRBJ1-4, with TRBD1 matching over 8 bases. Germline V gene sequence: CDR1 SGHDN, CDR2 FVKESK. The CDR3 length is 15 residues. J lost 8 bases, V lost 4 bases, and 9 bases had no gene match. The CDR3 DNA follows: TGTGCCAGCAGCCCCCGGACAGGGAGGGGAGAAAAACTGTTTTTT. This gives the protein CASSPRTGRGEKLFF.

There are many counts of this clonotype. The chain combines TRBV28 with TRBJ2-7; possible D gene TRBD2, 6 bases. Germline V gene sequence: CDR1 MDHEN, CDR2 SYDVKM. The CDR3 length is 14 residues. Trimming removed 10 bases from V and 1 base from J, with 17 bases in between. CDR3 protein: CATHGSLKSYEQYF. The CDR3 DNA reads TGTGCCACCCACGGGAGTTTGAAATCCTACGAGCAGTACTTC.

This clonotype showed up many times. The chain carries TRBV24-1 and TRBJ2-4, with D perhaps assigned TRBD1 or TRBD2 (5 bases each). Trimming took off 3 bases at V and 8 bases at J, with 16 bases between the two ends. This CDR3 has 15 amino acids. Germline lookup yields CDR1 KGHDR and CDR2 SFDVKD. CDR3 DNA: TGTGCCACCAGTGATCCTAGGACCCTGGGGGACATTCAGTACTTC. Translated, it gives CATSDPRTLGDIQYF.

V gene TRBV5-1 combines with J gene TRBJ1-3; D call uncertain. The CDR3 covers 16 residues. Deletions cut 4 bases from V and 0 bases from J, with 14 bases between. Germline loops: CDR1 SGHRS, CDR2 YFSETQ. CDR3 bases: TGCGCCAGCAGCCTTATGGATCCCTTCTCTGGAAACACCATATATTTT. Its translation: CASSLMDPFSGNTIYF.

This clonotype was counted between two and nine times. Sequence at one end of the junction differs from germline and may be a read error. V is TRBV28 and J is TRBJ1-2, with unresolved D. The CDR3 sequence is 12 residues long. Germline V gene sequence: CDR1 MDHEN, CDR2 SYDVKM. CDR3 sequence reads: CASTLPGYGYTF. The CDR3 coding sequence is TGTGCCAGCACTTTACCGGGGTATGGCTACACCTTC.

V usage is TRBV20-1 and J usage is TRBJ2-3, with no clear D. The V end was cut by 1 base, the J end by 0 bases, with 11 bases between. This CDR3 is built from 15 residues. CDR1 and CDR2 (germline): DFQATT, SNEGSKA (reference sequence). The CDR3 loop reads CSARAITASTDTQYF. The CDR3 DNA reads TGCAGTGCTAGAGCGATTACCGCTAGCACAGATACGCAGTATTTT.

This chain links TRBV10-3 with TRBJ1-1; 7 bases align to TRBD1. CDR1 is ENHRY and CDR2 is SYGVKD in the germline V gene. J was trimmed by 1 base and V by 3 bases; bases with no gene match: 2. There are 14 residues in the CDR3. The CDR3 spells CAISDRQGNTEAFF. DNA of the CDR3: TGTGCCATCAGTGACAGACAGGGGAACACTGAAGCTTTCTTT.

The V call is TRBV6-6, the J call TRBJ1-1, with 8 bases aligning to TRBD1. The CDR3 loop spans 17 amino acids. V was clipped by 2 bases and J by 1 base; unmatched bases: 9. Germline CDR1 reads MNHNY; CDR2 reads SVGAGI (reference sequence). CDR3: CASSYPKTGTGNTEAFF. Here the CDR3 DNA reads TGTGCCAGCAGTTACCCCAAGACCGGGACAGGGAACACTGAAGCTTTCTTT.

The gene calls are TRBV4-1 and TRBJ2-4; no clear D gene. The J call may be incorrect, as the DNA end agrees better with TRBJ2-7. CDR1 and CDR2 (germline): MGHRA, YSYEKL. The CDR3 is made up of 13 amino acids. DNA of the CDR3: TGCGCCAGCAGCCAAGGAAGCAACTACGAGCAGTACTTC. It specifies CASSQGSNYEQYF.

This clonotype has only a few counts. This rearrangement joins TRBV6-6 to TRBJ2-6; D is unresolved. CDR3 size: 17 residues. V shed 0 bases and J shed 4 bases, with 13 bases lying between them. Germline CDR1 reads MNHNY; CDR2 reads SVGAGI (reference sequence). The CDR3: CASSYSIRVSGANVLTF. Here the CDR3 DNA reads TGTGCCAGCAGTTACTCGATACGCGTGTCCGGGGCCAACGTCCTGACTTTC.

DNA for the CDR3: TGCGCCAGCAGCCCAGACAGATACCTTCACAATGAGCAGTTCTTC. Translating gives CASSPDRYLHNEQFF. This chain uses TRBV5-1 with TRBJ2-1; TRBD1 is a possible D gene (5 bases). The CDR3 has 15 amino acids. Looked up from germline, CDR1 is SGHRS and CDR2 is YFSETQ. Deletions cut 4 bases from V and 5 bases from J, with 16 bases between.

This clonotype was seen only a few times. This chain connects TRBV12-3 or TRBV12-4 to TRBJ1-2, with TRBD1 as a possible D gene (6 bases). With 7 bases removed from V and 1 base from J, the gap between germline ends came to 16 bases. The length of the CDR3 is 15 residues. The CDR3 nucleotides read TGTGCCAGCACTCCTCGGGGGGCCCTTAACTATGGCTACACCTTC. As protein: CASTPRGALNYGYTF.

This clonotype appeared many times. V and J are TRBV27 and TRBJ2-7; the D is unclear. CDR1 and CDR2 from the germline V gene are MNHEY and SMNVEV (reference sequence). Trimming left V 2 bases short and J 10 bases short, with 12 bases between. The CDR3 loop spans 12 amino acids. CDR3 residues: CASSLPAGTQYF. Here the CDR3 DNA reads TGTGCCAGCAGTTTACCTGCCGGTACCCAGTACTTC.

The chain links TRBV12-5 to TRBJ2-1; no definite D call. CDR3 length: 12 residues. Germline-derived CDR1 and CDR2 are LGHNT and FRNRAP. V dropped 2 bases and J dropped 5 bases, with 4 bases sitting between them. CDR3 protein: CASGLHDNEQFF. In nucleotides, the CDR3 is TGTGCTAGTGGTTTGCACGACAATGAGCAGTTCTTC.

The chain recombines TRBV5-6 with TRBJ1-1; no definite D call. The ends were cut back, 4 bases at V and 3 bases at J, with 16 bases in the middle. This CDR3 spans 15 amino acids. Germline values: CDR1 SGHDT, CDR2 YYEEEE. CDR3 nucleotide sequence: TGTGCCAGCAGCCCAACCGGCAGGAGGTACACTGAAGCTTTCTTT. It specifies CASSPTGRRYTEAFF.